This entry features one TCR beta chain sequence. Its antigen is still unknown. The likely explanation is a read error, given a far larger clone one base away. The entry originates in a study of prognosis after radiotherapy for stage I lung cancer. Overall study: In fourteen patients the disease was a newly diagnosed primary stage I lung tumor, whereas five had oligometastatic NSCLC following surgical resection of the primary tumor. Stereotactic body radiotherapy was given without concurrent therapy in all patients.

Using two-round multiplex PCR, the authors amplified TCR beta CDR3 from genomic DNA. Gene-specific primers for each TRBV and TRBJ gene drove first-round PCR. TCRdb independently ran MiXCR on the multiplex PCR reads; one entry per CDR3 protein. The table lists 45,000 to 70,000 distinct CDR3 sequences, about 30% of them singletons. The study's findings and limits: Reports indicated that TRBV and TRBJ gene usage differed between patients with and without metastases, including differences in several V and a couple of J genes after SBRT. Compared with a median of roughly 10,000 beforehand, unique TCR clone counts dropped to around 7,100 after stereotactic body radiation therapy.

Germline CDR1 is MNHEY and CDR2 is SMNVEV (reference sequence). V lost 2 bases and J lost 12, with 23 bases in between. CDR3 length: 16 residues. This TCR was sampled from a donor at least 50 years old with non-small cell lung cancer. Sequenced here: PBMCs, sampled before or after stereotactic body radiation therapy (not recorded which). This chain connects TRBV27 to TRBJ2-1; no clear D. CDR3 nucleotides: TGTGCCAGCAGTTTAGGTCCCGGCCGCCTTCCGCCTGCGCAGTTCTTC. Amino acids: CASSLGPGRLPPAQFF.